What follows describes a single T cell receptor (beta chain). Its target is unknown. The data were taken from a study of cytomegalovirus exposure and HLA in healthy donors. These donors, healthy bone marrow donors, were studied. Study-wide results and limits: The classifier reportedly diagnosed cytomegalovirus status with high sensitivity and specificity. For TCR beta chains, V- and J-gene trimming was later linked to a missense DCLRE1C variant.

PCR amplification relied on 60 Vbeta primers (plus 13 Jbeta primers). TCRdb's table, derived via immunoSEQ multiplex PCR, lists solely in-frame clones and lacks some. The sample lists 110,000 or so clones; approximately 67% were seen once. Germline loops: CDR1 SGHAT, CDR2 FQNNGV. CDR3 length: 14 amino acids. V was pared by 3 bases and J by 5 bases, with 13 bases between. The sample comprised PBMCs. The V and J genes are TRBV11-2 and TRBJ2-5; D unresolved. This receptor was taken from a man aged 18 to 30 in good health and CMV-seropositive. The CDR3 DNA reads TGTGCCAGCAGCTTTCAGCTCGGGTTGGAGACCCAGTACTTC. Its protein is CASSFQLGLETQYF.